This T cell receptor (beta chain) was obtained from a study of tumor T cells in aggressive B-cell lymphoma. Germline V lookup: CDR1 MNHEY, CDR2 SMNVEV (reference sequence). V lost 3 bases, J lost 3 bases, and 0 bases stayed unmatched. The CDR3 has 13 residues. Clones were sequenced by immunoSEQ multiplex PCR, and TCRdb holds only the in-frame ones, with some missing. The table includes approximately 7,900 clones, about 80% detected once. The chain employs TRBV27 and TRBJ2-7, with 9 positions matching TRBD2. This receptor was taken from an adult with diffuse large B cell lymphoma. Sequenced: tumor tissue. The DNA of the CDR3 is TGTGCCAGCAGTTTGCGGGGGGGCTACGAGCAGTACTTC. Translating it yields CASSLRGGYEQYF.